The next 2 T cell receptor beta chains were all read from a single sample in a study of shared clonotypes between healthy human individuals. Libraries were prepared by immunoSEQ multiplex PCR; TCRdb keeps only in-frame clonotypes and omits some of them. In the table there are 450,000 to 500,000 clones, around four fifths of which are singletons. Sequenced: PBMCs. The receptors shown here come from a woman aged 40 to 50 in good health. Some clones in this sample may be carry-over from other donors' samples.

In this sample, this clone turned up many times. This CDR3 is CASRRTGDQETQYF. The DNA of the CDR3 is TGTGCCAGCAGGCGGACAGGAGACCAAGAGACCCAGTACTTC. The gene calls are TRBV28 and TRBJ2-5, with TRBD1 matching over 7 bases. The CDR3 extends over 14 amino acids. V gave up 6 bases and J gave up 0 bases; unmatched junction bases: 4. Looked up from germline, CDR1 is MDHEN and CDR2 is SYDVKM.

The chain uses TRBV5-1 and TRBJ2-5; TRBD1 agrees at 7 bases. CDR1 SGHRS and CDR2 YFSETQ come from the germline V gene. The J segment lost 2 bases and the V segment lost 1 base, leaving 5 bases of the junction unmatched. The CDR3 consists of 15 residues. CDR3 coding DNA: TGCGCCAGCAGCTTGCAGCAGGGGGATCAAGAGACCCAGTACTTC. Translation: CASSLQQGDQETQYF. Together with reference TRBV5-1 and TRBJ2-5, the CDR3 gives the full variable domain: KAGVTQTPRYLIKTRGQQVTLSCSPISGHRSVSWYQQTPGQGLQFLFEYFSETQRNKGNFPGRFSGRQFSNSRSEMNVSTLELGDSALYLCASSLQQGDQETQYFGPGTRLLVL.